This paragraph covers one TCR beta chain sequence. Its antigen is not identified. The source of the sample is a study of blood T cells in healthy people across ages. Primed by a sample-barcoded 5' primer and a J-beta primer mix, a second PCR proceeded for 7 to 11 cycles. TCRdb analysed the 5' RACE reads with MiXCR anew, one entry per CDR3 protein. The sample comprises around 1.5 million distinct CDR3 sequences, around 59% of which are singletons, and over 5.5% rests with the top ten. Study-wide results and limits: Roughly linearly, TCR beta diversity per million T cells fell as age increased.

There are 14 residues in the CDR3. This rearrangement joins TRBV21-1 to TRBJ2-5; TRBD2 was called by the table and not checked on the DNA. TRBJ2-7 explains the end of the DNA better; the J call may be wrong. TRBV21-1 is classified as a pseudogene. The origin of this receptor is a man aged 18 to 35 in good health. Sequencing input: blood. The CDR3 coding sequence is TGTGTAAGCCCATTGACTAGCGGGCCCTACGAGCAGTACTTC. Translating it yields CVSPLTSGPYEQYF.